The 8 T cell receptor beta chains below were found in one sample sequenced in a study of early T cells in non-severe SARS-CoV-2 infection (dated by TCRdb to the early 2020s). The library relied on 5' RACE. Reads for this sample came from a NextSeq 500. Clones were called with MiXCR by TCRdb after fastp trimmed the public reads at Q25, and only in-frame beta chains were retained. Rows matching on CDR3 protein sequence are summarized as one entry with the most common DNA and genes. For this sample there are under 60,000 distinct CDR3 sequences; 8% to 13% appear just once. Of the sample, 4.5% is held by the ten largest clones. The sequencing sample was made of whole blood. Receptors were obtained from an adult who was a healthcare worker with PCR-confirmed SARS-CoV-2 infection or an uninfected control (not recorded which).

In this sample, this clonotype turned up a few times. The chain carries TRBV20-1 and TRBJ2-2; possibly TRBD2 for D (5 bases). The CDR3 runs 15 residues. V was cut by 5 bases and J by 7 bases, with 20 bases left in between. CDR1 is DFQATT, CDR2 SNEGSKA, per germline (reference sequence). CDR3 protein: CSAVGGAAWGGELFF. CDR3 sequence (DNA): TGCAGTGCTGTAGGAGGTGCGGCGTGGGGCGGGGAGCTGTTTTTT.

V gene TRBV7-2 combines with J gene TRBJ2-3, with 8 bases that match TRBD1. Germline V gives CDR1 SGHTA, CDR2 FQGNSA. V lost 4 bases to trimming and J lost 2 bases; unmatched junction nucleotides: 2. This CDR3 comprises 14 residues. The CDR3 protein is CASSWDRFTDTQYF. For the CDR3, the DNA is TGTGCCAGCAGCTGGGACAGGTTCACAGATACGCAGTATTTT. The variable domain in full, with the rest retrieved from reference TRBV7-2 and TRBJ2-3, is GAGVSQSPSNKVTEKGKDVELRCDPISGHTALYWYRQSLGQGLEFLIYFQGNSAPDKSGLPSDRFSAERTGGSVSTLTIQRTQQEDSAVYLCASSWDRFTDTQYFGPGTRLTVL.

This clonotype was picked up many times. CDR3 in amino acids: CAISTTGFYGYTF. The CDR3 nucleotides are TGTGCCATCAGTACAACAGGGTTCTATGGCTACACCTTC. This rearrangement joins TRBV10-3 to TRBJ1-2; D may be TRBD1 (6 bases). Looked up from germline, CDR1 is ENHRY and CDR2 is SYGVKD. The CDR3 length is 13 residues. The V and J ends lost 5 bases and 4 bases respectively, with 11 bases between them.

The V call is TRBV11-2, the J call TRBJ2-5; 10 nucleotides line up with TRBD2. Trimming at V came to 3 bases and at J to 5 bases, leaving 6 bases not matched to a gene. Germline CDR1 reads SGHAT; CDR2 reads FQNNGV. This CDR3 has 15 residues. This CDR3 is CASSLALAGVETQYF. The DNA for the CDR3 is TGTGCCAGCAGCTTGGCTCTAGCGGGGGTTGAGACCCAGTACTTC.

This clonotype has ten or more counts. This rearrangement joins TRBV27 to TRBJ2-2; the D is unclear. In germline, CDR1 is MNHEY, CDR2 SMNVEV (reference sequence). The ends were cut back, 5 bases at V and 4 bases at J, with 5 bases in the middle. The CDR3 is 12 amino acids. CDR3 in DNA: TGTGCCAGCAGTCCTTCCACCGGGGAGCTGTTTTTT. Its translation is CASSPSTGELFF.

This clonotype was picked up a small number of times. The V and J genes are TRBV18 and TRBJ2-1; D is possibly TRBD2 (5 bases). The CDR3 extends over 13 amino acids. Germline V gene sequence: CDR1 KGHSH, CDR2 LQKENI. Deletions cut 5 bases from V and 5 bases from J, with 10 bases between. This CDR3 is CASSGRADNEQFF. Here the CDR3 DNA reads TGTGCCAGCTCAGGACGAGCGGACAATGAGCAGTTCTTC.

Comments on this clonotype: The CDR3 does not close with the conserved phenylalanine or tryptophan, likely indicating a read error. The gene calls are TRBV6-5 and TRBJ2-5, with a possible D match to TRBD1 (6 bases). From germline, CDR1 is MNHEY and CDR2 SVGAGI. This CDR3 comprises 15 residues. V was cut by 6 bases and J by 7 bases, with 21 bases left in between. CDR3 loop: CASSSRGTNRMTQYI. As DNA, the CDR3 is TGTGCCAGCAGCTCTCGAGGGACAAATCGGATGACCCAGTACATC.

This clonotype has more than one count but fewer than ten. The CDR3 region is CASSVTSLLSQYTQYF. The CDR3 DNA is TGTGCCAGCAGCGTTACTAGCCTCCTATCTCAATATACGCAGTATTTT. V and J are TRBV7-2 and TRBJ2-3, with D maybe TRBD2 (6 bases). Deletions cut 5 bases from V and 7 bases from J, with 22 bases between. This CDR3 spans 16 amino acids. Germline lookup yields CDR1 SGHTA and CDR2 FQGNSA.